This is a list of T cell receptor beta chains from one sample in a study of circulating and synovial CD4+ cells in juvenile arthritis. Repertoires were generated with immunoSEQ multiplex PCR, while TCRdb's copy carries only in-frame clones and drops some. This sample carries fewer than 35,000 clones, roughly 96% of them seen once, and the ten largest clones take 0.15% to 0.2%. Input material: CD4+ T cells from blood. These receptors were taken from a human donor with juvenile idiopathic arthritis. Both conserved end residues are part of each CDR3. The order of the fields is V gene, D gene, J gene, CDR3 DNA, CDR3 protein. D genes are given only for firm matches.

>TRBV29-1|.|TRBJ2-1
TGCAGCGTTGATGTACAGTCCTACAATGAGCAGTTCTTC
CSVDVQSYNEQFF
>TRBV7-9|.|TRBJ1-1
TGTGCCAGCAGCTTAGTAGTGTTCATGAACACTGAAGCTTTCTTT
CASSLVVFMNTEAFF
>TRBV28|.|TRBJ1-5
TGTGCCAGCAGCCCACAGGGTCCCAATAGCAATCAGCCCCAGCATTTT
CASSPQGPNSNQPQHF
>TRBV5-4|TRBD2|TRBJ2-2
TGTGCCAGCAGCCTGGGCGGGGGGGCCTCGGGGGAGCTGTTTTTT
CASSLGGGASGELFF
>TRBV4-1|.|TRBJ2-2
TGCGCCAGCAGCCAGCGAAGCACAGTGAGCACCGGGGAGCTGTTTTTT
CASSQRSTVSTGELFF
>TRBV7-2|TRBD2|TRBJ2-2
TGTGCCAGCAGCTTAGGGGAGTCAGCGGGAGGCACCGGGGAGCTGTTTTTT
CASSLGESAGGTGELFF
>TRBV10-3|TRBD2|TRBJ2-5
TGTGCCATCAGTGAATCAGCGGGAGGGCGCGGATATCAAGAGACCCAGTACTTC
CAISESAGGRGYQETQYF
>TRBV5-4|.|TRBJ2-6
TGTGCCAGCAGCTTGAAGGCCAGCGCCCCCTTAGACCTGACTTTC
CASSLKASAPLDLTF
>TRBV5-5|.|TRBJ2-7
TGTGCCAGCAGCTTGGGTGGCATCTCGGGCGAGCAGTACTTC
CASSLGGISGEQYF
>TRBV10-3|TRBD1|TRBJ1-2
TGTGCCATCAGTGAGTCAGCAGGGGGCGGTGGCTACACCTTC
CAISESAGGGGYTF